The clone carrying this TCR beta chain has a handful of counts. Other nucleotide sequences from this sample produce the same CDR3. Repertoires were generated with immunoSEQ multiplex PCR, while TCRdb's copy carries only in-frame clones and drops some. The sample consists of millions of clones, over 90% of them appearing once. The sample is drawn from a study of shared clonotypes between healthy human individuals. In germline, CDR1 is SGHNT, CDR2 YYREEE (reference sequence). V lost 0 bases to trimming and J lost 1 base; unmatched junction nucleotides: 1. This CDR3 spans 15 amino acids. The sequencing input was naive CD4+ T cells from PBMCs. Subset indicated: CD45RA+ positively selected. The sequence derives from a man aged 18 to 35 in good health. Some clones in this sample may be carry-over from other donors' samples. V is TRBV5-4 and J is TRBJ1-1, with 9 bases lining up with TRBD1. The CDR3 sequence is CASSLVGQGNTEAFF. CDR3 coding DNA: TGTGCCAGCAGCTTGGTGGGACAGGGGAACACTGAAGCTTTCTTT.